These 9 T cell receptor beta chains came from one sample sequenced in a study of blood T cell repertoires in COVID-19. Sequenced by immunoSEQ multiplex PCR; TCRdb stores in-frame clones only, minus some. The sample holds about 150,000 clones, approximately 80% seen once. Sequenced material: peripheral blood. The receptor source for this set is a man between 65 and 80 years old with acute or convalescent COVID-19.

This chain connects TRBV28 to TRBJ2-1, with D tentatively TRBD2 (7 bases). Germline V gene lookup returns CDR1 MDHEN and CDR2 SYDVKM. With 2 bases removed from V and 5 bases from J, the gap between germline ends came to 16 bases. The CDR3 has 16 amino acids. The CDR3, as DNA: TGTGCCAGCAGTTTAGGTATGAGGGGGGGGAACAATGAGCAGTTCTTC. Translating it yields CASSLGMRGGNNEQFF.

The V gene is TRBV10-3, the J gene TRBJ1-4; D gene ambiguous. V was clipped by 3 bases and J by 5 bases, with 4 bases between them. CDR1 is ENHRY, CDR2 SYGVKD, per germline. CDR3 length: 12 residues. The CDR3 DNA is TGTGCCATCAGTGATACAAATGAAAAACTGTTTTTT. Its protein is CAISDTNEKLFF.

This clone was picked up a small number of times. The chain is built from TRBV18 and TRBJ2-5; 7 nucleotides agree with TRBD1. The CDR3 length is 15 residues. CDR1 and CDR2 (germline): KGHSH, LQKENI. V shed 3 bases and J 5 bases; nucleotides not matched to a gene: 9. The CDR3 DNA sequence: TGTGCCAGCTCACCTCTTGACAGGGTGGTCGAGACCCAGTACTTC. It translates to CASSPLDRVVETQYF.

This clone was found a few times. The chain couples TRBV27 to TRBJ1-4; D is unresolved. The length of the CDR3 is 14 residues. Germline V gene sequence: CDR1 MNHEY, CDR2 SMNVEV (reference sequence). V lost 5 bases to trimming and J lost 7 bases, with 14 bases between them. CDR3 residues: CASSLIGGSEKLFF. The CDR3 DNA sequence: TGTGCCAGCAGTCTTATCGGAGGGAGTGAAAAACTGTTTTTT.

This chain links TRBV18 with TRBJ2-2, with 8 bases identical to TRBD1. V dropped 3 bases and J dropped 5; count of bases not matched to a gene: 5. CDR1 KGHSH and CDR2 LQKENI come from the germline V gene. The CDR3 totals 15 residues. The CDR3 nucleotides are TGTGCCAGCTCACCGGACAGGGACGGGACCGGGGAGCTGTTTTTT. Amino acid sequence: CASSPDRDGTGELFF.

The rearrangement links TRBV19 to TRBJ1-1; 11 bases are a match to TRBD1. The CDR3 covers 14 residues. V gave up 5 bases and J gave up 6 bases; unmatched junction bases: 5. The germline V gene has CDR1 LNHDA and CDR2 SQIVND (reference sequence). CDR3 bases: TGTGCCAGTAGTCAAGGACAGGGGGCCGCTGAAGCTTTCTTT. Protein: CASSQGQGAAEAFF.

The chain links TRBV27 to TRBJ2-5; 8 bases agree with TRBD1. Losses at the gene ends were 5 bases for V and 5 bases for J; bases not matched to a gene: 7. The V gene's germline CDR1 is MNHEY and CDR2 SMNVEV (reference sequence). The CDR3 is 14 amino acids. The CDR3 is CASSRRQGPETQYF. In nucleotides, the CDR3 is TGTGCCAGCAGTCGAAGACAGGGGCCGGAGACCCAGTACTTC.

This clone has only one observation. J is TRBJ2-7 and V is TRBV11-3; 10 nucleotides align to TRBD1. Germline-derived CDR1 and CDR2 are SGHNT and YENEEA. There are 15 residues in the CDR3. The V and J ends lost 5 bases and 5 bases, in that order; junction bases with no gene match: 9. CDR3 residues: CASSPGGQGVHEQYF. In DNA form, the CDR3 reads TGTGCCAGCAGCCCAGGAGGACAGGGGGTCCACGAGCAGTACTTC.

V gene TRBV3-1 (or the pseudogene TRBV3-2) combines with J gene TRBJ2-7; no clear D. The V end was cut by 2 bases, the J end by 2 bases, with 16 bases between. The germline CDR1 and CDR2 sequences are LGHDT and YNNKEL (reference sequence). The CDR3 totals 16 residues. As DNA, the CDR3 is TGTGCCAGCAGCCAAAAAGCCGCTGGCGGTCCCTACGAGCAGTACTTC. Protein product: CASSQKAAGGPYEQYF.